These 3 T cell receptor beta chains originate from one sample sequenced in a study of blood T cells in healthy people across ages. It was with a sample-barcoded 5' primer and a J-beta primer mix that a second PCR of about 6 to 12 cycles was run. A single record per CDR3 protein comes from TCRdb applying MiXCR to the 5' RACE reads. The sample lists about 1.4 million distinct CDR3 sequences; around 55% were seen once. Specimen: blood. Source of these receptors: a man between 18 and 35 years old in good health.

The chain carries TRBV20-1 and TRBJ2-7, with TRBD1 matching over 8 bases. This CDR3 contains 17 residues. The germline gives CDR1 DFQATT, CDR2 SNEGSKA (reference sequence). Trimming removed 6 bases from V and 3 bases from J; junction bases left unmatched: 19. CDR3 region: CSAPRPAGGRVLYEQYF. Written as DNA, the CDR3 is TGCAGTGCCCCAAGGCCGGCAGGGGGCAGGGTACTCTACGAGCAGTACTTC.

The V gene is TRBV5-5, the J gene TRBJ2-3, with D possibly matching TRBD2 (5 bases). Germline V gene lookup returns CDR1 SGHKS and CDR2 YYEKEE (reference sequence). Trimming took 8 bases from V and 2 from J, leaving 18 bases between them. This CDR3 is 15 amino acids long. CDR3 in DNA: TGTGCCAGATTCACCGGCGGGCTCCACACAGATACGCAGTATTTT. Protein product: CARFTGGLHTDTQYF.

The rearrangement links TRBV15 to TRBJ2-7; 7 nucleotides align to TRBD2. Trimming removed 0 bases from V and 3 bases from J; junction bases left unmatched: 8. Germline V gives CDR1 LNHNV, CDR2 YYDKDF (reference sequence). The CDR3 is made up of 16 amino acids. The CDR3 sequence: CATSRDLGGSGYEQYF. The CDR3, as DNA: TGTGCCACCAGCAGAGATCTGGGCGGGAGTGGCTACGAGCAGTACTTC.